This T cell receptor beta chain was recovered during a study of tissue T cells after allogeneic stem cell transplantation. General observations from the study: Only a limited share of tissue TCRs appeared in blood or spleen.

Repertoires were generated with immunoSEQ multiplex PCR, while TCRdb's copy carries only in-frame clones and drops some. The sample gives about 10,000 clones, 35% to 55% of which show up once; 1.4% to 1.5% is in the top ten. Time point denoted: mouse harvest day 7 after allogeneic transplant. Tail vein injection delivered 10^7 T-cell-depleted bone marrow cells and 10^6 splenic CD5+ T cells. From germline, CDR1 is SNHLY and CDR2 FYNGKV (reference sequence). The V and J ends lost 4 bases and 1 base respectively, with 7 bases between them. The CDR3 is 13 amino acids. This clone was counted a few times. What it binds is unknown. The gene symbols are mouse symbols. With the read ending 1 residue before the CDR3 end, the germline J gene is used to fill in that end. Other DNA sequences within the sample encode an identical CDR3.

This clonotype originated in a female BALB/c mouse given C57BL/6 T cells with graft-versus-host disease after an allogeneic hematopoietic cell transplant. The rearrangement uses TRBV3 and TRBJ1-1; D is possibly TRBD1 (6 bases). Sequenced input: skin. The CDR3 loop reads CASSSQGNTEVFF. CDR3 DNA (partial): TGTGCCAGCAGCTCACAGGGAAACACAGAAGTCTTC. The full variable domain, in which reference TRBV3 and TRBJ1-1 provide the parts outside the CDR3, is GPKVLQIPSHQIIDMGQMVTLNCDPVSNHLYFYWYKQILGQQMEFLVNFYNGKVMEKSKLFKDQFSVERPDGSYFTLKIQPTALEDSAVYFCASSSQGNTEVFFGKGTRLTVV.